This T cell receptor (beta chain) appears in the sequencing data of a study of blood T cell repertoires in COVID-19. The wider study: Sources were T cells, B-cell-depleted T cells, or PBMCs; the material itself was cDNA or gDNA.

Clones were read by immunoSEQ multiplex PCR, and TCRdb kept only the in-frame ones, dropping some. The data hold about 25,000 clones, with 82% observed a single time. From germline, CDR1 is MNHEY and CDR2 SMNVEV (reference sequence). Losses at the gene ends were 4 bases for V and 7 bases for J; bases not matched to a gene: 10. The CDR3 runs to 18 residues. This sequence was found in a man older than 75 with active or convalescent COVID-19. The chain links TRBV27 to TRBJ2-1, with 16 bases fitting TRBD2. The sequencing input was peripheral blood. CDR3 DNA sequence: TGTGCCAGCAGTTCCCAACCAGGGACTAGCGGGAGGGGGAATGAGCAGTTCTTC. Translating gives CASSSQPGTSGRGNEQFF.